This T cell receptor beta chain was profiled in a study of T-cell reconstitution after alpha-beta-depleted transplantation in children. Preparation of the TCRbeta library was carried out with unique molecular identifiers. Each CDR3 protein gets one entry after TCRdb re-called the PCR reads with MiXCR. The data contain about 540,000 distinct CDR3 sequences, around 18% of them singletons. The CDR3 totals 18 residues. The V gene's germline CDR1 is SGDLS and CDR2 YYNGEE. V gave up 2 bases and J gave up 2 bases, with 17 bases separating them. The chain is built from TRBV9 and TRBJ2-6, with D unclear. This receptor was taken from a human donor who donated a stem cell graft to a child with acute lymphoblastic leukemia. This sample comprised PBMCs from the stem cell graft donor, obtained from the stem cell graft. The DNA of the CDR3 is TGTGCCAGCAGCGTGGGTCCTTTCTTCCCCACTGGGGCCAACGTCCTGACTTTC. Protein sequence: CASSVGPFFPTGANVLTF.